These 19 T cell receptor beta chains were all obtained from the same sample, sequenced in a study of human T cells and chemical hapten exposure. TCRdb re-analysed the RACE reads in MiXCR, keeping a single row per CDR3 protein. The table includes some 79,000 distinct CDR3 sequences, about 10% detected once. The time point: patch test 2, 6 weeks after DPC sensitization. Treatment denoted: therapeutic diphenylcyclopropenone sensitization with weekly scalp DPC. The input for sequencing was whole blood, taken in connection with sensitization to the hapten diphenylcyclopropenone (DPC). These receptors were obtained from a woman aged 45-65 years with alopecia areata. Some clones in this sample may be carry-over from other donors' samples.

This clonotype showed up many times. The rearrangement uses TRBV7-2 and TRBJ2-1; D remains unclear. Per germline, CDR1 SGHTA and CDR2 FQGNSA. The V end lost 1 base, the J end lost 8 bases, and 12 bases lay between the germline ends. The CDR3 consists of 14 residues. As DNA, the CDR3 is TGTGCCAGCAGCTTAGGCTTTGAGGCGGATGAGCAGTTCTTC. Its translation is CASSLGFEADEQFF.

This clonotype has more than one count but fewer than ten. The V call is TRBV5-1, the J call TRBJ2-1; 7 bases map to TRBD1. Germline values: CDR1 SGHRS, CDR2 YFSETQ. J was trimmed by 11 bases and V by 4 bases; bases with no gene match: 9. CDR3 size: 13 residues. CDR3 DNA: TGCGCCAGCAGCAGAGACGACAGGGAGAAGCAGTTCTTC. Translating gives CASSRDDREKQFF.

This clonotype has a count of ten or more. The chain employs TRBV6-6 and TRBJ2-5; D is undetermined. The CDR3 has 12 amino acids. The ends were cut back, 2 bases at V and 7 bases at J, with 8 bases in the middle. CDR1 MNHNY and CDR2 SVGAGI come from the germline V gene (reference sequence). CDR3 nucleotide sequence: TGTGCCAGCAGTTACGGGGTTGGGACCCAGTACTTC. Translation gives CASSYGVGTQYF.

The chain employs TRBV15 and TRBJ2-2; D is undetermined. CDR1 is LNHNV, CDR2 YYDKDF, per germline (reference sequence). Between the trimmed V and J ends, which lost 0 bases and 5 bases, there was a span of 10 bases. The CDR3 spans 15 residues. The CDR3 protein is CATSRDRTETGELFF. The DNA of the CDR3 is TGTGCCACCAGCAGAGATCGTACGGAAACCGGGGAGCTGTTTTTT.

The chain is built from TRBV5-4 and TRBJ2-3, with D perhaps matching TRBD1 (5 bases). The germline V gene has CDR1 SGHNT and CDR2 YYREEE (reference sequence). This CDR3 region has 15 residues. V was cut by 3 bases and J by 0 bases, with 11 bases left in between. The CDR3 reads CASSSDRTSTDTQYF. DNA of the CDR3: TGTGCCAGCAGCTCTGACAGAACTAGCACAGATACGCAGTATTTT.

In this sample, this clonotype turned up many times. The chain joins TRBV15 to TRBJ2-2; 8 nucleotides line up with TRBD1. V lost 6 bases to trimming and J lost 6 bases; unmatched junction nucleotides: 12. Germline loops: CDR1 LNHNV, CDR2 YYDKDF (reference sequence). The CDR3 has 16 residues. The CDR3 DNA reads TGTGCCACCAGGCGGACACGGACAGGGAAGGCCGGGGAGCTGTTTTTT. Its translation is CATRRTRTGKAGELFF.

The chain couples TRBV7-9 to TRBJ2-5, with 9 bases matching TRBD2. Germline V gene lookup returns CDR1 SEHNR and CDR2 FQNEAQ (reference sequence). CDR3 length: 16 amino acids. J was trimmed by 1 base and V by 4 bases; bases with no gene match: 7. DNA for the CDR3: TGTGCCAGCAGCTCCGAGACTAGCGGTCCCCAAGAGACCCAGTACTTC. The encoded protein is CASSSETSGPQETQYF.

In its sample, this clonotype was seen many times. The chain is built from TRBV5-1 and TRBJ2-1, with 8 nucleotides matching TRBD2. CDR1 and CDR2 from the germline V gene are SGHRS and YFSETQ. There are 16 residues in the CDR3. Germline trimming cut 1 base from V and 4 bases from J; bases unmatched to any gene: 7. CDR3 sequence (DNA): TGCGCCAGCAGCTTGCAGCCTAGCGGGCTTTACAATGAGCAGTTCTTC. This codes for CASSLQPSGLYNEQFF.

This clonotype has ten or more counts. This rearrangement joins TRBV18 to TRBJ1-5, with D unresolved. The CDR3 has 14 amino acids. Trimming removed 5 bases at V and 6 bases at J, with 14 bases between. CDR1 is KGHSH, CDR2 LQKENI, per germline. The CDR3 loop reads CASSIEGYAQPQHF. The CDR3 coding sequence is TGTGCCAGCTCAATCGAGGGTTACGCTCAGCCCCAGCATTTT.

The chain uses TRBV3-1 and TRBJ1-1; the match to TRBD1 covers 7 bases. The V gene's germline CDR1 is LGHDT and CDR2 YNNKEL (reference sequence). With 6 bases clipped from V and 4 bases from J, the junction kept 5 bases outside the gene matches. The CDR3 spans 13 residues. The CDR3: CASSPGTATEAFF. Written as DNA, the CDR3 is TGTGCCAGCAGTCCCGGGACAGCCACTGAAGCTTTCTTT. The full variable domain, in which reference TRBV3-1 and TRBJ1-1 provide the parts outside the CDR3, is DTAVSQTPKYLVTQMGNDKSIKCEQNLGHDTMYWYKQDSKKFLKIMFSYNNKELIINETVPNRFSPKSPDKAHLNLHINSLELGDSAVYFCASSPGTATEAFFGQGTRLTVV.

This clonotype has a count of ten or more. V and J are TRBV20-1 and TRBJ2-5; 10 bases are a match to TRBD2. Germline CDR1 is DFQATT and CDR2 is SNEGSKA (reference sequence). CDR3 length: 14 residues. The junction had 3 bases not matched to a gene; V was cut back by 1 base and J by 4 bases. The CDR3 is CSARVAGGIETQYF. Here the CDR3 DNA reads TGCAGTGCTAGAGTAGCGGGAGGAATAGAGACCCAGTACTTC.

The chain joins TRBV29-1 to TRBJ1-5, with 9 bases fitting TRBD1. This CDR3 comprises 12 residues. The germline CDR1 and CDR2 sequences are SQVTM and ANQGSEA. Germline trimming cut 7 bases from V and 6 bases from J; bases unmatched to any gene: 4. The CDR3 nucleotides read TGCAGCGCCGGGGACAGGGCTCAGCCCCAGCATTTT. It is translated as CSAGDRAQPQHF.

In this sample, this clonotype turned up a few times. CDR3 DNA: TGTGCCAGCACGGATACGATGGGTAACTATGGCTACACCTTC. Translation: CASTDTMGNYGYTF. The V call is TRBV7-2, the J call TRBJ1-2; D unresolved. Germline V gene sequence: CDR1 SGHTA, CDR2 FQGNSA. Trimming removed 7 bases at V and 1 base at J, with 13 bases between. The CDR3 spans 14 residues.

The CDR3 bases are TGTGCCAGCAGCATGGCTAGTAGCCCCACCGGAAGGCGAGAGACCCAGTACTTC. Protein sequence: CASSMASSPTGRRETQYF. The V call is TRBV12-3 or TRBV12-4, the J call TRBJ2-5; D not certain. The germline V and J ends were trimmed by 6 bases and 4 bases, with 27 bases remaining between them. CDR3 length equals 18 residues.

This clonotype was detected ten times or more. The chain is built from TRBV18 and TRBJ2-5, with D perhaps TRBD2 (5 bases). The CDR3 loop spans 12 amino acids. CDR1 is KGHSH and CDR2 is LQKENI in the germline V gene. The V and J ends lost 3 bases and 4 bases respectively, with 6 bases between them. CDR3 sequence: CASSPGGETQYF. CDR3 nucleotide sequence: TGTGCCAGCTCACCTGGAGGAGAGACCCAGTACTTC.

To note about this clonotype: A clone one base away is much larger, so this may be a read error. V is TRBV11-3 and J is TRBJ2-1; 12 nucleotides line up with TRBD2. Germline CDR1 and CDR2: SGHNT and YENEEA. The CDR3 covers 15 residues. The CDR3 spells CASSRRTSGTDEQIF. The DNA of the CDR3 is TGTGCCAGCAGCAGGAGGACTAGCGGGACCGATGAGCAGATCTTC. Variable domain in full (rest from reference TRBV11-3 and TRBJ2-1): EAGVVQSPRYKIIEKKQPVAFWCNPISGHNTLYWYLQNLGQGPELLIRYENEEAVDDSQLPKDRFSAERLKGVDSTLKIQPAELGDSAVYLCASSRRTSGTDEQIFGPGTRLTVL.

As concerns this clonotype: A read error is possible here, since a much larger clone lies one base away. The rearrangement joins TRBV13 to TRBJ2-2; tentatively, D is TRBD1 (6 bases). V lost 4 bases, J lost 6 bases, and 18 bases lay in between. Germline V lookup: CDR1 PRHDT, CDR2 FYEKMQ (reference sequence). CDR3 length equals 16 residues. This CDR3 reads CASSSHRVDGAGELFF. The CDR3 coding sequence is TGTGCCAGCAGCTCCCACAGGGTGGACGGGGCCGGGGAGCTGTTTTTT.

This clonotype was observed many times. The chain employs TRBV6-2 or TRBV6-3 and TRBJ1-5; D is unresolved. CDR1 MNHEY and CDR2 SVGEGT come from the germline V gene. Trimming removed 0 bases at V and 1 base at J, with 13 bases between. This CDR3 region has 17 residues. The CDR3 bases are TGTGCCAGCAGTTACTCGATGACTGGGTCCAGCAATCAGCCCCAGCATTTT. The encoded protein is CASSYSMTGSSNQPQHF.

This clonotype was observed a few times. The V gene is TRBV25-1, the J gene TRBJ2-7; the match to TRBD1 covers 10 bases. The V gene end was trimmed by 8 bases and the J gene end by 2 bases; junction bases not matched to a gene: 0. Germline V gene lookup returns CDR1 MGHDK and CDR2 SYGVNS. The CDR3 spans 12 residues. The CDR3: CASGTGAYEQYF. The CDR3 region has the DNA TGTGCCAGCGGGACAGGGGCCTACGAGCAGTACTTC.